The present TCR beta chain was sequenced within a study of blood T cell repertoires in COVID-19. This CDR3 has 12 residues. Per germline, CDR1 SEHNR and CDR2 FQNEAQ (reference sequence). Trimming took off 4 bases at V and 4 bases at J, with 7 bases between the two ends. Authors' data handling: Estimation of nucleated cell counts relied on the amplification of reference gene primers. Profiled with immunoSEQ multiplex PCR; TCRdb holds only in-frame clones, not every one. The V and J calls and clone size come from that table; D and trimming were worked out from the DNA. Here the sample spans 150,000 to 200,000 clones, around 83% being singletons.

The material sequenced was peripheral blood. The sequence was obtained from a man aged 18 to 29 with acute or convalescent COVID-19. The chain has TRBV7-9 and TRBJ1-2; TRBD1 might be the D (6 bases). The DNA of the CDR3 is TGTGCCAGCAGCTCGGACAGCTATGGCTACACCTTC. Translation: CASSSDSYGYTF.